This T cell receptor (beta chain) was obtained from a study of vaccination effects on CD4 cells after COVID-19. This clone was seen a handful of times. The antigen remains undetermined. Other DNA sequences in this specimen translate into the identical CDR3. Here immunoSEQ multiplex PCR was the method, and the copy in TCRdb shows in-frame clones only, minus some. The sample holds 80,000 to 95,000 clones, about three quarters seen once. After expansion with viral peptide pools in the ViraFEST assay, antigen-specific CD4+ T cells were sequenced. Culturing for 10 to 11 days preceded CD4+ T cell isolation. Each participant received a vaccine that was either BNT162b2 or mRNA-1273, given as two doses. Vaccine recipients lacked prior SARS-CoV-2 infection and had negative nucleocapsid antibodies. It was with approximately 10 IU/ml IL-2 and around 10 ug/ml peptides that some 1.8 million PBMC per well were cultured.

The input for sequencing was CD4+ T cells from PBMCs cultured with HCoV-OC43 spike peptides, taken after COVID-19 vaccination. Subset defined: HCoV-OC43 spike overlapping peptide pool stimulation. The sequence was collected from a human donor who received a COVID-19 vaccine.

The CDR3 is CASSSDRNTEAFF. The CDR3 DNA sequence: TGTGCCAGCAGCTCCGACAGGAACACTGAAGCTTTCTTT. The chain uses TRBV7-3 and TRBJ1-1; perhaps TRBD1 as D (5 bases). The CDR3 is 13 amino acids. Per germline, CDR1 SGHTA and CDR2 FQGTGA. V was cut by 4 bases and J by 1 base, with 7 bases left in between.